This is a list of T cell receptor beta chains from one sample in a study of CXCR3-negative and CXCR3-positive naive CD8 T cells. Reprocessing the 5' RACE reads, TCRdb reports a single entry for every CDR3 protein and omits DNA. Here the sample table reports roughly 80,000 distinct CDR3 sequences. The specimen was naive CXCR3+ CD8+ T cells from blood. These TCRs come from a human donor in good health. Some clones in this sample may be carry-over from other donors' samples. CDR3s include the opening cysteine and the closing phenylalanine or tryptophan.

v_gene: TRBV4-2; j_gene: TRBJ1-1; CDR3aa: CASSQEGEMGTEAFF
v_gene: TRBV27; j_gene: TRBJ2-3; CDR3aa: CASTLGPGRLTDTQYF
v_gene: TRBV28; j_gene: TRBJ2-2; CDR3aa: CASSRGPGELFF
v_gene: TRBV27; j_gene: TRBJ2-5; CDR3aa: CASKQVGGETQYF
v_gene: TRBV6-5; j_gene: TRBJ2-5; CDR3aa: CASSSPTGLADQETQYF
v_gene: TRBV7-2; j_gene: TRBJ1-1; CDR3aa: CASSLYVLLLRDRIPEAFF
v_gene: TRBV29-1; j_gene: TRBJ2-7; CDR3aa: CSVEDYTSGSYEEYF
v_gene: TRBV15; j_gene: TRBJ2-5; CDR3aa: CATSRDGRGETLYF
v_gene: TRBV29-1; j_gene: TRBJ2-7; CDR3aa: CSVGGLAGPYEQYF
v_gene: TRBV18; j_gene: TRBJ1-6; CDR3aa: CASSRQPRVDNSPLHF
v_gene: TRBV6-5; j_gene: TRBJ2-5; CDR3aa: CASSPRAAGETQYF
v_gene: TRBV14; j_gene: TRBJ2-7; CDR3aa: CASSPFSTGTYEQYF
v_gene: TRBV13; j_gene: TRBJ2-7; CDR3aa: CASSLWQRNYEQYF
v_gene: TRBV7-9; j_gene: TRBJ2-1; CDR3aa: CASSYEYNEQFF
v_gene: TRBV4-2; j_gene: TRBJ2-7; CDR3aa: CASSQDLGPPYEQYF
v_gene: TRBV29-1; j_gene: TRBJ1-2; CDR3aa: CSVDQDLGYTF
v_gene: TRBV11-2; j_gene: TRBJ2-7; CDR3aa: CASSLVRFYEQYF
v_gene: TRBV20-1; j_gene: TRBJ1-1; CDR3aa: CSARDDFLGMNTEAFF
v_gene: TRBV6-2/TRBV6-3; j_gene: TRBJ1-2; CDR3aa: CASSYPRNYGYTF
v_gene: TRBV11-2; j_gene: TRBJ2-3; CDR3aa: CASSLEWTSTDTQYF
v_gene: TRBV27; j_gene: TRBJ1-6; CDR3aa: CASSFYNSPLHF
v_gene: TRBV28; j_gene: TRBJ2-7; CDR3aa: CASSLTTYEQYF
v_gene: TRBV2; j_gene: TRBJ2-7; CDR3aa: CASSDPSREQYF
v_gene: TRBV6-5; j_gene: TRBJ2-3; CDR3aa: CASSRTSGGPDTQYF
v_gene: TRBV15; j_gene: TRBJ1-1; CDR3aa: CATSRDHFLGTEDLNTEAFF
v_gene: TRBV28; j_gene: TRBJ2-7; CDR3aa: CASSQDLPGQGQIHF
v_gene: TRBV6-4; j_gene: TRBJ2-2; CDR3aa: CASSDSQGDTGELFF
v_gene: TRBV9; j_gene: TRBJ2-7; CDR3aa: CASSEGGHSYEQYF
v_gene: TRBV9; j_gene: TRBJ2-1; CDR3aa: CASSATSGRRSGQFF
v_gene: TRBV6-6; j_gene: TRBJ2-2; CDR3aa: CASSYASITSGGLNTGELFF
v_gene: TRBV9; j_gene: TRBJ2-7; CDR3aa: CASSPTAGDPYEQYF
v_gene: TRBV7-8; j_gene: TRBJ1-5; CDR3aa: CASSLEEANRPQPQHF
v_gene: TRBV28; j_gene: TRBJ2-7; CDR3aa: CATRDRGYEQYF
v_gene: TRBV4-1; j_gene: TRBJ2-6; CDR3aa: CASSPLSGANVLTF
v_gene: TRBV6-5; j_gene: TRBJ2-5; CDR3aa: CASSPGGWETQYF
v_gene: TRBV7-2; j_gene: TRBJ2-5; CDR3aa: CASSLVPPETQYF
v_gene: TRBV23-1; j_gene: TRBJ2-2; CDR3aa: CATPSGQGTGELFF
v_gene: TRBV7-2; j_gene: TRBJ2-7; CDR3aa: CASSSLGLGAKEYEQYF
v_gene: TRBV3-1; j_gene: TRBJ2-1; CDR3aa: CASSQVAALPSNNEQFF
v_gene: TRBV10-3; j_gene: TRBJ2-1; CDR3aa: CAISTGGRYNEQFF
v_gene: TRBV11-3; j_gene: TRBJ2-3; CDR3aa: CASTGDRASYTQYF